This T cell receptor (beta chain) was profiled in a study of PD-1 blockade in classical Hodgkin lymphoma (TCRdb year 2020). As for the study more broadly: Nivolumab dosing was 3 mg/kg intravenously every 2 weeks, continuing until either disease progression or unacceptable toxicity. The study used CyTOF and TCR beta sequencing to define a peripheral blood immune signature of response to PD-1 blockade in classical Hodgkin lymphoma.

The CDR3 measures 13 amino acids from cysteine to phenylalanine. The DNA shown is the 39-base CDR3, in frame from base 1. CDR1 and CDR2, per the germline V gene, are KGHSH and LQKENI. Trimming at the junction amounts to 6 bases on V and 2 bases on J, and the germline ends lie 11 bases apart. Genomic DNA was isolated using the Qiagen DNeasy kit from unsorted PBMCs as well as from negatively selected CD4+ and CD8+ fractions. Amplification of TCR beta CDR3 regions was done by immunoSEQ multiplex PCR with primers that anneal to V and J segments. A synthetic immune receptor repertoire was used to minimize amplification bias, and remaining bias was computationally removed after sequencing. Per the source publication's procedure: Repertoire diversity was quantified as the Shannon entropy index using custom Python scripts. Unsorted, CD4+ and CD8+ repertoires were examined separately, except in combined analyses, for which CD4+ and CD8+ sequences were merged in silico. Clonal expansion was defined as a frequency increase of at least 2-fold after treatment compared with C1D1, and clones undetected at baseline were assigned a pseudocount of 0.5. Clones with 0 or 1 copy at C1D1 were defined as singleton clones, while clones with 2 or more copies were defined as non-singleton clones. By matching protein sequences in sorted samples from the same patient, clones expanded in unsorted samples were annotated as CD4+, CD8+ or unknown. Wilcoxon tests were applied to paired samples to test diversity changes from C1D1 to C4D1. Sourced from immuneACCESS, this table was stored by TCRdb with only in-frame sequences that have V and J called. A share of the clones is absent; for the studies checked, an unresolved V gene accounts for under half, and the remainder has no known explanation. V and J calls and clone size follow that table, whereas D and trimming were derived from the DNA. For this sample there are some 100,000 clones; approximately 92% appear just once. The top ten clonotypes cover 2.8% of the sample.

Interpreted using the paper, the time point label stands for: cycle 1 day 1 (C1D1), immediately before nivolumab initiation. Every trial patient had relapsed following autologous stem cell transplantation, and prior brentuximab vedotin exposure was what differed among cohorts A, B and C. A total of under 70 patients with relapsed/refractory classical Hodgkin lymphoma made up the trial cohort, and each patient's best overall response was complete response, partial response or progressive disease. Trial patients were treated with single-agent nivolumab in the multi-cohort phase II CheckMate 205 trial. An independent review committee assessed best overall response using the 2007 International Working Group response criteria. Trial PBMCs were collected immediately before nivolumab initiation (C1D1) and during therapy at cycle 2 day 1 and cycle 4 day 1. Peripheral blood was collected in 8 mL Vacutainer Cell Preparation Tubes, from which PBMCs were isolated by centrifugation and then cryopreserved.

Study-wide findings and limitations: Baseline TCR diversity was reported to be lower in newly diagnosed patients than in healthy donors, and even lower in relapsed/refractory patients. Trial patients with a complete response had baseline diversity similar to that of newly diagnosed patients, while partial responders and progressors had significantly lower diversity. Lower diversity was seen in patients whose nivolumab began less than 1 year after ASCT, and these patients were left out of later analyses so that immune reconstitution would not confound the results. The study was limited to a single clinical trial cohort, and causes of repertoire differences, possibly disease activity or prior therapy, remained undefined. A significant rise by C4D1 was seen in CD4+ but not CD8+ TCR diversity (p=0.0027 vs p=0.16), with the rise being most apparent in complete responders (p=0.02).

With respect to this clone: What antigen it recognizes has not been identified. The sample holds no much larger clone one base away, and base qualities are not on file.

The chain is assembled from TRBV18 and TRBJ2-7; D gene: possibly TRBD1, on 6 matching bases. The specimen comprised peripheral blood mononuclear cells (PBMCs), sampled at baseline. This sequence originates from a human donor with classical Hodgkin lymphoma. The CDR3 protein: CASSGTPTYEQYF. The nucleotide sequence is TGTGCCAGCTCTGGGACACCGACCTACGAGCAGTACTTC.